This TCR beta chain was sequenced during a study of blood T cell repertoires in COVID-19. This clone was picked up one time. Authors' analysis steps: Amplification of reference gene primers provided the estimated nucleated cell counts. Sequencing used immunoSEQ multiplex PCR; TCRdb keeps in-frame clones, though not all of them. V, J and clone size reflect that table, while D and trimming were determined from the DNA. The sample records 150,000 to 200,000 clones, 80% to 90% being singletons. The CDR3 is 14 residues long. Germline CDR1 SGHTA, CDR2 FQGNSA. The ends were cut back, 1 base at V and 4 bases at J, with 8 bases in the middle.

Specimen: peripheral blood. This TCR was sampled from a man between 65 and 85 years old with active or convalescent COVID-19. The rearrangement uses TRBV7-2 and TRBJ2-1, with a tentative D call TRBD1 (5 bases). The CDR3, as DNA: TGTGCCAGCAGCTTAGGGACACTATACAATGAGCAGTTCTTC. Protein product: CASSLGTLYNEQFF.